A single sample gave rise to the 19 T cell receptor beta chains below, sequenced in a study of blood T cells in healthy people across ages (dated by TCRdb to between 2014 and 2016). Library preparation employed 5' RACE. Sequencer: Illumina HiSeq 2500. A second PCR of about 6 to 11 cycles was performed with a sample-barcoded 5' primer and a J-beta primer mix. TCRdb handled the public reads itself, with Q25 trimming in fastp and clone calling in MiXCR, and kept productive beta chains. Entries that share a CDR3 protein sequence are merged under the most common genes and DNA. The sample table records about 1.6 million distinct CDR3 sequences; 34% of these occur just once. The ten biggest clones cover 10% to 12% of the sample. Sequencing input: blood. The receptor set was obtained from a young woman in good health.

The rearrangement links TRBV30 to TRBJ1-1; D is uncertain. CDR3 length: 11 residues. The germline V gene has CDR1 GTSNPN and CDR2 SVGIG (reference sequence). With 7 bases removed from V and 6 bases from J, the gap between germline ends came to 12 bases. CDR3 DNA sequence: TGTGCCTACACGAAAGTCGCTGAAGCTTTCTTT. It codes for CAYTKVAEAFF.

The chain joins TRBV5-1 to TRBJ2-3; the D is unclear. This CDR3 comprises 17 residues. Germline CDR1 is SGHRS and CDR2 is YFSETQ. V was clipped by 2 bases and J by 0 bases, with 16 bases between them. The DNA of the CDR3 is TGCGCCAGCAGCTTCGGAGCCGACGTAAGGAGCACAGATACGCAGTATTTT. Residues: CASSFGADVRSTDTQYF.

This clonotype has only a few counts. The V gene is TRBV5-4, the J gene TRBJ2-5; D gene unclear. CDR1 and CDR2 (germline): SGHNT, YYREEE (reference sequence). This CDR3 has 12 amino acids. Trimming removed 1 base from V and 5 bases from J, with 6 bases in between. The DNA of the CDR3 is TGTGCCAGCAGCTTGAGATCGGAGACCCAGTACTTC. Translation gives CASSLRSETQYF.

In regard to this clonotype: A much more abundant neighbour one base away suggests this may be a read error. Here the CDR3 DNA reads TGTGCCAGCAGCTGTGTCCAGGGGGAGGTTGGCGAGCAGTACTTC. Translating gives CASSCVQGEVGEQYF. J is TRBJ2-7 and V is TRBV5-6; tentative D call: TRBD1 (7 bases). Per the germline V gene, CDR1 is SGHDT and CDR2 is YYEEEE. V shed 3 bases and J shed 6 bases, with 19 bases lying between them. The CDR3 sequence is 15 residues long.

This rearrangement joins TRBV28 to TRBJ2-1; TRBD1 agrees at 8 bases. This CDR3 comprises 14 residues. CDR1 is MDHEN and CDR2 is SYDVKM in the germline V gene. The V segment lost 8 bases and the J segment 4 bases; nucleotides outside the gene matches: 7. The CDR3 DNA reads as TGTGCCAGCCACAGGGGGTGGCAATACAATGAGCAGTTCTTC. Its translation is CASHRGWQYNEQFF.

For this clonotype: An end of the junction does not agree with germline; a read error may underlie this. The CDR3 nucleotides are TGCAATGCTAGAATCGGTCAGCCCCAGCATTTT. Its translation: CNARIGQPQHF. The chain couples TRBV20-1 to TRBJ1-5; D remains ambiguous. This CDR3 has 11 residues. CDR1 is DFQATT, CDR2 SNEGSKA, per germline (reference sequence).

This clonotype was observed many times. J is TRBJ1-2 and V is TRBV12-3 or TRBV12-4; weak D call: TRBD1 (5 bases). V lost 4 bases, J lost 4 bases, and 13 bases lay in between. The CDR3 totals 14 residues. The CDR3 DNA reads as TGTGCCAGCAGTTCCCGGGCTGGGGGCTATGGCTACACCTTC. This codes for CASSSRAGGYGYTF.

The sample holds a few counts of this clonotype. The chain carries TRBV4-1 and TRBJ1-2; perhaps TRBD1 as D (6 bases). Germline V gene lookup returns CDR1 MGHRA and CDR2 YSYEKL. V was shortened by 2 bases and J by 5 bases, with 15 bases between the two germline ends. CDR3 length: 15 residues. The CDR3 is CASSQSTGSYYGYTF. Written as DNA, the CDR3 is TGCGCCAGCAGCCAAAGTACAGGGTCGTATTATGGCTACACCTTC.

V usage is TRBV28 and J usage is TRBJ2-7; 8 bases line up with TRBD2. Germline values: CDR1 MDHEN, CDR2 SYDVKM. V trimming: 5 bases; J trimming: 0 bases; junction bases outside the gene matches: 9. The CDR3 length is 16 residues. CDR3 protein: CASSPGGAVTSYEQYF. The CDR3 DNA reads TGTGCCAGCAGTCCCGGGGGGGCAGTCACCTCCTACGAGCAGTACTTC.

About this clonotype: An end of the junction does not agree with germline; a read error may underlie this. The CDR3 is CANSLAGTGKNEQFF. Written as DNA, the CDR3 is TGCGCCAACAGCTTGGCCGGGACAGGGAAGAATGAGCAGTTCTTC. V is TRBV5-1 and J is TRBJ2-1; 9 bases are a match to TRBD1. The length of the CDR3 is 15 residues. CDR1 and CDR2 (germline): SGHRS, YFSETQ.

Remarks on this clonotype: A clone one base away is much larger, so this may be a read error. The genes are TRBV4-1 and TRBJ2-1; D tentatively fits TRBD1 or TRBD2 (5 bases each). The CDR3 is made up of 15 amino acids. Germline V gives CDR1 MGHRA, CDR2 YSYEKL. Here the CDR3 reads CASSLYRGWYDEQFF. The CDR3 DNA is TGTGCCAGCAGCTTATATCGGGGCTGGTACGATGAGCAGTTCTTC.

The CDR3 sequence: CASSLQTGGGNEQFF. The CDR3 coding sequence is TGTGCCAGCAGCTTACAAACAGGGGGTGGAAATGAGCAGTTCTTC. The chain uses TRBV7-2 and TRBJ2-1; 8 bases line up with TRBD1. The germline gives CDR1 SGHTA, CDR2 FQGNSA. This CDR3 has 15 amino acids. Trimming took 2 bases from V and 7 from J; bases not matched to a gene: 7.

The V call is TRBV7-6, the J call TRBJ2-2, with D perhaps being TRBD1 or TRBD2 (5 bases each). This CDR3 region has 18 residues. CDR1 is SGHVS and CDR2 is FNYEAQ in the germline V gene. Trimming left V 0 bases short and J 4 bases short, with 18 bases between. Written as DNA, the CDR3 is TGTGCCAGCAGCTTAGCGGACTGGGCAGGGTCGAGCACCGGGGAGCTGTTTTTT. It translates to CASSLADWAGSSTGELFF. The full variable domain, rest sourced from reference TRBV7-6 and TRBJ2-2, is GAGVSQSPRYKVTKRGQDVALRCDPISGHVSLYWYRQALGQGPEFLTYFNYEAQQDKSGLPNDRFSAERPEGSISTLTIQRTEQRDSAMYRCASSLADWAGSSTGELFFGEGSRLTVL.

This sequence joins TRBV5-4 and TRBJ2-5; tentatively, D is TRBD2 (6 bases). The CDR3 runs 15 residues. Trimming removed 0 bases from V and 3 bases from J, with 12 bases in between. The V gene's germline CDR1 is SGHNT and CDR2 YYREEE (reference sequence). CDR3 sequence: CASSLVRGGEETQYF. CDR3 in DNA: TGTGCCAGCAGCTTGGTGCGGGGCGGTGAAGAGACCCAGTACTTC.

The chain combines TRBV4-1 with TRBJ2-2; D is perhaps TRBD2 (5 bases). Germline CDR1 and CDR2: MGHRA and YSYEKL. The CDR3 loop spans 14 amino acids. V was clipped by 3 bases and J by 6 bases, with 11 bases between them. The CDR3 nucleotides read TGCGCCAGCAGCCAGAGGGCCATTGCCGGGGAGCTGTTTTTT. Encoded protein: CASSQRAIAGELFF.

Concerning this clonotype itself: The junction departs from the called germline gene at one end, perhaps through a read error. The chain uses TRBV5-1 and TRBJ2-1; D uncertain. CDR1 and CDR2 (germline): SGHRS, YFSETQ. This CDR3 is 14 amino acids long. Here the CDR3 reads CASSSDGPYNGQFF. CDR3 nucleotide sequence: TGCGCCAGCAGCTCGGACGGACCGTACAATGGGCAGTTCTTC.

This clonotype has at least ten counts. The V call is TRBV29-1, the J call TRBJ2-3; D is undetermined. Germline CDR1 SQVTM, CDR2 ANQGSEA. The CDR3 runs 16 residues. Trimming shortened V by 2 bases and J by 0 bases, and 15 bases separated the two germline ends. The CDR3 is CSVERRMETSTDTQYF. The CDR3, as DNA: TGCAGCGTTGAACGAAGGATGGAAACTAGCACAGATACGCAGTATTTT.

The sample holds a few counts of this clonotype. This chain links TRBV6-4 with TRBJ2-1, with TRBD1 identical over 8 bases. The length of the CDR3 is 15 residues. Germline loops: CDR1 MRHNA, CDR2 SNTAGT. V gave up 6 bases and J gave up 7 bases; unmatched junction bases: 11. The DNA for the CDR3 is TGTGCCAGCAGCCCCGGCAGGGGGCTCGGAAATGAGCAGTTCTTC. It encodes CASSPGRGLGNEQFF.

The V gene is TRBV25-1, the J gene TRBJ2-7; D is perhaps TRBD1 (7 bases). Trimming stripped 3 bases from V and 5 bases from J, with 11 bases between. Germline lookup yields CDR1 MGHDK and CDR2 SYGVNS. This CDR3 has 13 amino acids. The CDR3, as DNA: TGTGCCAGCAGTGACAGGGGGAGGCACGAGCAGTACTTC. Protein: CASSDRGRHEQYF.